These 23 T cell receptor beta chains originate from one sample sequenced in a study of memory CD4+ T cells and cytomegalovirus serostatus. The table came from immunoSEQ multiplex PCR; TCRdb's copy has only in-frame clones and leaves some out. In the table there are tens of thousands of clones, around 80% of which are singletons. The sort gate was single viable CD3+CD4+CD8-CD45RO+ cells for memory CD4+ T cells. Source material: memory CD4+ T cells from blood. These TCRs come from an adult in good health and CMV-seronegative.

The rearrangement uses TRBV10-2 and TRBJ1-5; 9 nucleotides match TRBD1. Germline V gene lookup returns CDR1 WSHSY and CDR2 SAAADI. V gave up 6 bases and J gave up 4 bases; unmatched junction bases: 4. The CDR3 is made up of 14 amino acids. CDR3 coding DNA: TGCGCCAGCAGGGGACAGGGTCCGAATCAGCCCCAGCATTTT. Protein: CASRGQGPNQPQHF.

Here the CDR3 reads CASSLSAGENTEAFF. CDR3 in DNA: TGTGCCAGCAGCTTATCGGCAGGGGAGAACACTGAAGCTTTCTTT. This chain links TRBV7-9 with TRBJ1-1; D might be TRBD1 (6 bases). Trimming stripped 2 bases from V and 1 base from J, with 11 bases between. Per germline, CDR1 SEHNR and CDR2 FQNEAQ (reference sequence). CDR3 length: 15 amino acids.

This chain links TRBV19 with TRBJ2-7, with TRBD1 matching 7 bases. V trimming: 5 bases; J trimming: 5 bases; junction bases outside the gene matches: 3. Germline CDR1 is LNHDA and CDR2 is SQIVND (reference sequence). The CDR3 is 12 residues long. The CDR3 DNA is TGTGCCAGTAGTGCCGACAGGGACGAGCAGTACTTC. Residues: CASSADRDEQYF.

This clone was observed a single time. The rearrangement joins TRBV11-2 to TRBJ2-3; 10 bases are a match to TRBD2. This CDR3 has 16 amino acids. The V segment lost 0 bases and the J segment 1 base; nucleotides outside the gene matches: 1. CDR1 is SGHAT and CDR2 is FQNNGV in the germline V gene. This CDR3 is CASSLETSGRTDTQYF. In DNA, the CDR3 is TGTGCCAGCAGCTTAGAGACTAGCGGGCGCACAGATACGCAGTATTTT.

In nucleotides, the CDR3 is TGTGCCAGCAGCTTGCGAGCATCCTACGAGCAGTACTTC. Amino acid sequence: CASSLRASYEQYF. The chain recombines TRBV5-5 with TRBJ2-7; D not certain. Trimming cost V 1 base and J 1 base, with 6 bases left between them. The CDR3 has 13 amino acids. Looked up from germline, CDR1 is SGHKS and CDR2 is YYEKEE (reference sequence).

The rearrangement uses TRBV7-8 and TRBJ1-2; D might be TRBD1 (6 bases). The V end was cut by 2 bases, the J end by 10 bases, with 11 bases between. CDR3 length: 12 residues. Germline CDR1 reads SGHVS; CDR2 reads FQNEAQ. The CDR3 coding sequence is TGTGCCAGCAGCTTACCACAGGGTGCCTACACCTTC. This gives the protein CASSLPQGAYTF.

The CDR3 protein is CASGASGELFF. CDR3 nucleotide sequence: TGTGCCAGCGGGGCATCCGGGGAGCTGTTTTTT. V and J are TRBV7-6 and TRBJ2-2; D might be TRBD1 (5 bases). CDR3 length equals 11 residues. Germline V lookup: CDR1 SGHVS, CDR2 FNYEAQ. V was pared by 8 bases and J by 6 bases, with 7 bases between.

CDR3 nucleotides: TGTGCCAGCAGTTACGGGGTCCCCGGACAGCCCCAGCATTTT. Translation: CASSYGVPGQPQHF. The chain employs TRBV6-5 and TRBJ1-5; D not resolved. Trimming pared 2 bases from V and 7 bases from J, leaving 12 bases between. The CDR3 contains 14 residues. Germline V gene lookup returns CDR1 MNHEY and CDR2 SVGAGI.

There are many counts of this clone. The chain carries TRBV18 and TRBJ2-7; 10 bases match TRBD1. The CDR3 sequence is 16 residues long. Germline-derived CDR1 and CDR2 are KGHSH and LQKENI. Trimming cost V 1 base and J 3 bases; bases outside gene matches: 6. The CDR3 DNA follows: TGTGCCAGCTCACCACAGAGAGGACAGGGGGGCTACGAGCAGTACTTC. As protein: CASSPQRGQGGYEQYF.

V usage is TRBV9 and J usage is TRBJ1-2, with D possibly being TRBD1 (6 bases). The V end lost 0 bases, the J end lost 0 bases, and 9 bases lay between the germline ends. The germline V gene has CDR1 SGDLS and CDR2 YYNGEE. This CDR3 has 15 residues. CDR3 loop: CASSVGTASNYGYTF. CDR3 DNA sequence: TGTGCCAGCAGCGTAGGGACAGCGTCTAACTATGGCTACACCTTC.

This chain links TRBV18 with TRBJ2-1; D is undetermined. The CDR3 is made up of 12 amino acids. CDR1 and CDR2 from the germline V gene are KGHSH and LQKENI. V was pared by 6 bases and J by 4 bases, with 7 bases between. The CDR3, as DNA: TGTGCCAGCTCGTCCCTTTACAATGAGCAGTTCTTC. Its translation is CASSSLYNEQFF.

The gene calls are TRBV2 and TRBJ1-5, with unresolved D. The CDR3 extends over 14 amino acids. V lost 6 bases and J 1 base, leaving 10 bases between the germline ends. Per the germline V gene, CDR1 is SNHLY and CDR2 is FYNNEI. CDR3 in DNA: TGTGCCAGCAGGGGTAGAGAGAGCAATCAGCCCCAGCATTTT. It is translated as CASRGRESNQPQHF.

J is TRBJ1-5 and V is TRBV5-8, with TRBD1 as a possible D gene (5 bases). The CDR3 is made up of 14 amino acids. Germline V lookup: CDR1 SGHTS, CDR2 YDEGEE. The V end was cut by 0 bases, the J end by 3 bases, with 7 bases between. In DNA form, the CDR3 reads TGTGCCAGCAGCTTGGGGGACCCCAATCAGCCCCAGCATTTT. Translated: CASSLGDPNQPQHF.

The chain joins TRBV4-2 to TRBJ1-1; D unresolved. This CDR3 is built from 16 residues. Between the trimmed V and J ends, which lost 6 bases and 3 bases, there was a span of 20 bases. Germline assignment: CDR1 LGHNA and CDR2 YNFKEQ. CDR3 DNA sequence: TGTGCCAGCAGTCCGGCGGCAGGTGTGGGCTACACTGAAGCTTTCTTT. The encoded protein is CASSPAAGVGYTEAFF.

This rearrangement joins TRBV6-1 to TRBJ2-7; D may be TRBD2 (5 bases). Trimming pared 1 base from V and 2 bases from J, leaving 6 bases between. The CDR3 runs to 13 residues. Germline CDR1 is MNHNS and CDR2 is SASEGT. This chain's CDR3 is CASSEGRTYEQYF. The CDR3 bases are TGTGCCAGCAGTGAAGGGAGGACCTACGAGCAGTACTTC.

The chain combines TRBV15 with TRBJ1-1; D uncertain. Trimming shortened V by 2 bases and J by 2 bases, and 9 bases separated the two germline ends. This CDR3 comprises 14 residues. Germline V gives CDR1 LNHNV, CDR2 YYDKDF (reference sequence). The CDR3 loop is CATSRSTGNTEAFF. As DNA, the CDR3 is TGTGCCACCAGCAGATCGACTGGAAACACTGAAGCTTTCTTT.

This chain joins TRBV6-6 and TRBJ1-1, with 9 nucleotides matching TRBD1. CDR1 is MNHNY and CDR2 is SVGAGI in the germline V gene (reference sequence). CDR3 length: 15 amino acids. V lost 2 bases, J lost 3 bases, and 4 bases stayed unmatched. This CDR3 reads CASSYGTGFDTEAFF. The CDR3 DNA reads TGTGCCAGCAGTTACGGGACAGGGTTCGACACTGAAGCTTTCTTT.

DNA of the CDR3: TGTGCCAGCAGCTCTCAGGCGAACTCTGGAAACACCATATATTTT. It specifies CASSSQANSGNTIYF. The chain couples TRBV5-6 to TRBJ1-3; D is uncertain. The CDR3 runs to 15 residues. Trimming shortened V by 3 bases and J by 0 bases, and 10 bases separated the two germline ends. In germline, CDR1 is SGHDT, CDR2 YYEEEE.

V is TRBV7-9 and J is TRBJ1-2; a possible D gene is TRBD1 (5 bases). V was clipped by 10 bases and J by 6 bases, with 15 bases between them. The germline V gene encodes CDR1 SEHNR and CDR2 FQNEAQ (reference sequence). The CDR3 sequence is 12 residues long. The DNA for the CDR3 is TGTGCCATTCTGACAGCAACCCATGGCTACACCTTC. Translated, it gives CAILTATHGYTF.

The rearrangement joins TRBV11-2 to TRBJ2-1, with TRBD2 matching over 7 bases. CDR1 SGHAT and CDR2 FQNNGV come from the germline V gene. The CDR3 length is 15 residues. V trimming: 1 base; J trimming: 3 bases; junction bases outside the gene matches: 3. The chain's CDR3 is CASSLGSSGYNEQFF. The CDR3 coding sequence is TGTGCCAGCAGCTTAGGCTCTAGCGGCTACAATGAGCAGTTCTTC. Full variable domain (remainder filled in from reference TRBV11-2 and TRBJ2-1): EAGVAQSPRYKIIEKRQSVAFWCNPISGHATLYWYQQILGQGPKLLIQFQNNGVVDDSQLPKDRFSAERLKGVDSTLKIQPAKLEDSAVYLCASSLGSSGYNEQFFGPGTRLTVL.

The rearrangement links TRBV5-1 to TRBJ1-2; 7 nucleotides line up with TRBD1. The trim removed 4 bases at V and 2 bases at J, leaving 2 bases unmatched. Germline lookup yields CDR1 SGHRS and CDR2 YFSETQ. The CDR3 length is 13 residues. As DNA, the CDR3 is TGCGCCAGCAGCCCGGGACAGAACTATGGCTACACCTTC. Protein product: CASSPGQNYGYTF.

The chain links TRBV20-1 to TRBJ1-1, with D hard to call. V lost 7 bases, J lost 1 base, and 7 bases lay in between. The CDR3 extends over 11 amino acids. Germline CDR1 DFQATT, CDR2 SNEGSKA (reference sequence). CDR3 DNA sequence: TGCAGTGGGTCAGGGAACACTGAAGCTTTCTTT. Translating gives CSGSGNTEAFF.

V is TRBV7-8 and J is TRBJ2-7, with D maybe TRBD2 (6 bases). The CDR3 extends over 16 amino acids. The V gene's germline CDR1 is SGHVS and CDR2 FQNEAQ. V was clipped by 4 bases and J by 0 bases, with 16 bases between them. The CDR3 is CASSSLAAPSSYEQYF. In nucleotides, the CDR3 is TGTGCCAGCAGCTCCTTAGCGGCACCTAGCTCCTACGAGCAGTACTTC.